This T cell receptor (beta chain) was identified in a study of blood T cell repertoires in COVID-19. On the study more broadly: Sites in the United States, Italy and Spain provided acute and convalescent COVID-19 samples. PBMCs, B-cell-depleted T cells, or T cells were the source of the cDNA or gDNA that made up the material.

The V segment lost 4 bases and the J segment 5 bases; nucleotides outside the gene matches: 5. The CDR3 is made up of 16 amino acids. CDR1 and CDR2 (germline): MDHEN, SYDVKM. The authors' processing: Estimation of nucleated cell counts relied on the amplification of reference gene primers. Sequencing used immunoSEQ multiplex PCR; TCRdb keeps in-frame clones, though not all of them. V, J and clone size are those of that table, while D and trimming were read from the DNA. The sample has fewer than 150,000 clones; around 84% are singletons. This receptor was obtained from a human donor in a cohort sampled during active COVID-19. The chain links TRBV28 to TRBJ2-1, with 13 bases that match TRBD2. The specimen sequenced was peripheral blood. The CDR3 DNA reads TGTGCCAGCAGTTGGCCAGGGACTAGCGGGAACAATGAGCAGTTCTTC. Amino acid sequence: CASSWPGTSGNNEQFF. Variable domain in full (rest from reference TRBV28 and TRBJ2-1): DVKVTQSSRYLVKRTGEKVFLECVQDMDHENMFWYRQDPGLGLRLIYFSYDVKMKEKGDIPEGYSVSREKKERFSLILESASTNQTSMYLCASSWPGTSGNNEQFFGPGTRLTVL.